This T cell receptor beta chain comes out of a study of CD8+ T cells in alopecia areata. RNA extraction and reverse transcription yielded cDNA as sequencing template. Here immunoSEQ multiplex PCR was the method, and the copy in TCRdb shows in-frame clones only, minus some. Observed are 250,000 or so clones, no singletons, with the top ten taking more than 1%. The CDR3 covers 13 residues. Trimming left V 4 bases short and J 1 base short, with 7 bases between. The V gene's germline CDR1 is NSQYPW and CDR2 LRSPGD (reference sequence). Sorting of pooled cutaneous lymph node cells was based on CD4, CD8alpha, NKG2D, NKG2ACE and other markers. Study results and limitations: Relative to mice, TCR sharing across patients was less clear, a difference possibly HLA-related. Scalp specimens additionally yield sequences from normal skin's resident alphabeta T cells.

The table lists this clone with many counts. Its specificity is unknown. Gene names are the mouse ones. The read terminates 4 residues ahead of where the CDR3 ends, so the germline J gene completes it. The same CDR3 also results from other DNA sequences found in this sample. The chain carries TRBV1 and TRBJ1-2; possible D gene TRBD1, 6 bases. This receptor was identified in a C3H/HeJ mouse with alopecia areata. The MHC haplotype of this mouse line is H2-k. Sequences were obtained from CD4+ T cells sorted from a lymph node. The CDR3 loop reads CTCSGGQNSDYTF. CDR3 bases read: TGCACCTGCAGTGGGGGACAAAACTCC.